This T cell receptor beta chain was sequenced during a study of T cell responses to AZD1222 COVID-19 vaccine (dated by TCRdb to the early 2020s). A note on the overall study: Because spike-specific TCR depth and breadth did not differ between the two schedules, AZD1222 recipients who got a second dose at roughly 4 weeks were pooled with those who got a second dose at roughly 12 weeks. A total of 240 or so trial participants underwent TCR sequencing, of whom 207 had received two doses of AZD1222 and some 25 had received two doses of the MenACWY control vaccine. Enrollment into the trials was organized by age into subgroups of 18-55, 56-69 and 70-plus years, and those subgroups contained roughly 150, 30 and 60 TCR-sequenced participants, respectively. On the study overall, not on this receptor specifically: In the small 56-69-year group, the increase in depth fell short of significance, most likely because of low power. Only five to seven AZD1222 recipients were SARS-CoV-2 seropositive at baseline, limiting conclusions about previously exposed vaccinees. Vaccine-associated CD4 TCRs spanned the whole spike protein, with dominant responses in regions 160-218 and 743-854. Participants were mostly white British and included more females than males, and it was suggested by the authors that clonal diversity may have been underestimated. Because no day 14 peak-response samples were available, the repertoires could be characterized only after the peak T cell response. Reportedly, close to half of the unique spike-specific TCRs recognized epitopes lying outside the regions that are mutated in the B.1.351 and B.1.1.7 variants. Spike-specific TCR breadth and depth rose significantly after two AZD1222 doses compared with day 0 and with MenACWY recipients.

The CDR3 regions of human TCRbeta chains were subjected to immunosequencing. As for the original processing: Repertoire TCRs were checked for matches against a reference library of SARS-CoV-2-specific TCRs that had been generated using the MIRA antigen-specificity platform. Breadth was defined as the fraction of unique TCRs that were SARS-CoV-2-associated. Depth was defined as the fraction of total T cells that were SARS-CoV-2-associated. Using the MIRA data, each spike-specific TCR was assigned both to the spike region to which the TCR was reactive and to a CD4 or CD8 class. Log10-transformed breadth and depth values were compared by one-way ANOVA with Sidak's multiple comparisons tests. Imported from immuneACCESS, the table was reduced by TCRdb to in-frame sequences with V and J called. These copies leave out some clones; in studies compared against another copy, an unresolved V gene accounts for under half, and the cause of the remainder is not known. Clone size and the V and J calls come from that table; the DNA yielded D and trimming. Within this sample are approximately 100,000 clones, with 90% of them counted one time only. The ten largest clones take up 1.3% of the sample.

On this clone itself: It lacks a known antigen. Within one base of it there is no much larger clone, and no base qualities were kept.

The time point label for this specimen denotes: baseline before first vaccination. Samples from vaccinated people were obtained from the UK trials COV001 and COV002, which included a single-blind randomized controlled phase 2/3 trial of AZD1222 (ChAdOx1 nCoV-19) in healthy adults. Trial participant PBMC samples were collected at day 0 and day 28 after the second dose for TCRbeta chain sequencing. This TCR was recovered from an adult in good health. The source material was peripheral blood, sampled on day 0 of AZD1222 vaccination.

The CDR3: CASLGNRDHYGYTF. The DNA is TGTGCCAGTCTTGGGAACCGGGACCACTATGGCTACACCTTC. The sequence joins TRBV19 to TRBJ1-2; the D gene is perhaps TRBD1, from 5 matching bases. CDR1 is given as LNHDA and CDR2 as SQIVND, both from the germline V gene (reference sequence). V and J are truncated by 8 bases and 3 bases respectively, leaving an intervening sequence of 16 bases. The CDR3 sequence holds 14 residues, the cysteine and phenylalanine included. CDR3 DNA is the only sequence kept; it has 42 bases, read in frame from the first base.